Below are 22 T cell receptor beta chains sequenced from a single sample in a study of metastatic and nonmetastatic thyroid tumors. Each patient came to thyroid surgery without any prior treatment (of any kind). TCRdb called clones again from the PCR reads with MiXCR. Of approximately 30,000 clones in the sample, about 15% are singletons; the top ten hold around 3.3%. The material sequenced was blood. These receptors all stem from a female donor with papillary thyroid cancer or a benign thyroid nodule (not recorded which). Some clones in this sample may be carry-over from other donors' samples.

This clone came up a few times. The V call is TRBV20-1, the J call TRBJ2-2; D is possibly TRBD1 (6 bases). The CDR3 loop spans 15 amino acids. The V end lost 6 bases, the J end lost 5 bases, and 19 bases lay between the germline ends. Germline CDR1 is DFQATT and CDR2 is SNEGSKA (reference sequence). CDR3 loop: CSAILDFRGTGELFF. The CDR3, as DNA: TGCAGTGCGATACTAGATTTTAGGGGGACCGGGGAGCTGTTTTTT.

This clone was seen many times. This chain links TRBV27 with TRBJ2-1, with D unresolved. The CDR3 spans 13 residues. CDR1 is MNHEY, CDR2 SMNVEV, per germline (reference sequence). V was shortened by 4 bases and J by 5 bases, with 9 bases between the two germline ends. CDR3 in amino acids: CASSSLNDNEQFF. CDR3 nucleotides: TGTGCCAGCAGTTCCCTTAACGACAATGAGCAGTTCTTC.

This clone has ten or more counts. This chain uses TRBV2 with TRBJ2-7; TRBD1 is a possible D gene (6 bases). The CDR3 length is 14 residues. Germline CDR1 is SNHLY and CDR2 is FYNNEI. The V and J ends lost 7 bases and 6 bases respectively, with 19 bases between them. The CDR3 region has the DNA TGTGCCAGCATGAAGGACAGCCGAGGTGGCGAGCAGTACTTC. Its protein product is CASMKDSRGGEQYF.

This clone was detected a few times. One junction end disagrees with the germline gene, perhaps due to a read error. The rearrangement uses TRBV6-2 or TRBV6-3 and TRBJ1-2, with D tentatively TRBD1 (5 bases). CDR3 size: 13 residues. Germline-derived CDR1 and CDR2 are MNHEY and SVGEGT. The CDR3 spells CASSYGGNYGYTF. The DNA of the CDR3 is TGTGCCAGCAGTTACGGGGGTAACTATGGCTACACATTC.

This clone was counted at least ten times. The gene calls are TRBV30 and TRBJ1-5, with unresolved D. Germline V gene data show CDR1 as GTSNPN and CDR2 as SVGIG (reference sequence). V was cut by 1 base and J by 0 bases, with 4 bases left in between. The CDR3 length is 13 residues. CDR3 amino acids: CAWSADSNQPQHF. CDR3 DNA sequence: TGTGCCTGGAGTGCAGATAGCAATCAGCCCCAGCATTTT.

This clone was detected ten times or more. V gene TRBV12-3 or TRBV12-4 combines with J gene TRBJ2-1, with D unresolved. Trimming left V 8 bases short and J 7 bases short, with 9 bases between. The CDR3 runs 11 residues. CDR3 in amino acids: CASGFANEQFF. The CDR3 DNA reads as TGTGCCAGCGGCTTTGCGAATGAGCAGTTCTTC.

Sample share makes this clone medium-sized. The chain has TRBV20-1 and TRBJ1-5; TRBD1 might be the D (6 bases). This CDR3 has 15 amino acids. Trimming stripped 0 bases from V and 4 bases from J, with 13 bases between. Germline CDR1 DFQATT, CDR2 SNEGSKA (reference sequence). In nucleotides, the CDR3 is TGCAGTGCTAGAGATCTTAGGACAGATAATCAGCCCCAGCATTTT. Residues: CSARDLRTDNQPQHF.

This clone was counted a few times. Its ends do not fully match the called genes, so a read error is possible. The chain is built from TRBV6-6 and TRBJ2-7, with D unresolved. The CDR3 is 13 residues long. Germline loops: CDR1 MNHNY, CDR2 SVGAGI (reference sequence). The CDR3 loop reads CASSYSVSYEHYF. In DNA, the CDR3 is TGTGCCAGCAGTTACTCGGTTAGCTACGAGCATTACTTC.

A word on this clone: An end of the junction does not agree with germline; a read error may underlie this. The V gene is TRBV11-2, the J gene TRBJ1-1; no clear D gene. The germline V gene encodes CDR1 SGHAT and CDR2 FQNNGV. The CDR3 totals 13 residues. The CDR3 here is CASSLAANTEAFF. In DNA, the CDR3 is TGTGCCAGTAGCTTAGCGGCGAACACTGAAGCTTTCTTT.

By sample fraction, this clone is medium-sized. The rearrangement links TRBV28 to TRBJ2-1; 7 positions agree with TRBD1. The CDR3 runs 14 residues. Trimming took 2 bases from V and 15 from J; bases not matched to a gene: 13. Germline loops: CDR1 MDHEN, CDR2 SYDVKM. Written as DNA, the CDR3 is TGTGCCAGCAGTTTAATGAGGGCAGGGGGTGTCGGGTTCTTC. It codes for CASSLMRAGGVGFF.

This clone appeared many times. V usage is TRBV11-3 and J usage is TRBJ2-1; D is perhaps TRBD2 (6 bases). CDR1 is SGHNT and CDR2 is YENEEA in the germline V gene. Trimming took 3 bases from V and 2 from J, leaving 11 bases between them. CDR3 size: 15 residues. The CDR3 DNA reads as TGTGCCAGCAGCTTGGGGGGAGACCCCTACAATGAGCAGTTCTTC. It specifies CASSLGGDPYNEQFF.

This clone was seen more than once but under ten times. A much larger clonotype is one base distant, so this may be a read error. The CDR3 bases are TGTGCCAGCGGCTTAATTTGGGGATGGGCAAACACTGAAGCTTTCTTT. It yields the protein CASGLIWGWANTEAFF. The chain uses TRBV11-1 and TRBJ1-1; D call uncertain. This CDR3 region has 16 residues. Germline lookup yields CDR1 SGHAT and CDR2 FQDESV (reference sequence).

This clone was counted at least ten times. The rearrangement links TRBV27 to TRBJ2-7; TRBD2 matches 10 bases. Trimming took 6 bases from V and 3 from J; bases not matched to a gene: 8. Looked up from germline, CDR1 is MNHEY and CDR2 is SMNVEV (reference sequence). The CDR3 contains 15 residues. The CDR3 region is CASRLEAGGIYEQYF. The CDR3 nucleotides are TGTGCCAGCAGACTTGAAGCGGGAGGGATCTACGAGCAGTACTTC.

This clone was detected ten times or more. The gene calls are TRBV30 and TRBJ1-1; TRBD1 might be the D (6 bases). V dropped 3 bases and J dropped 4 bases, with 12 bases sitting between them. The CDR3 loop spans 13 amino acids. Germline V lookup: CDR1 GTSNPN, CDR2 SVGIG (reference sequence). CDR3 amino acids: CAWRPGAVTEAFF. In DNA form, the CDR3 reads TGTGCCTGGAGGCCAGGGGCGGTCACTGAAGCTTTCTTT. Together with reference TRBV30 and TRBJ1-1, the CDR3 gives the full variable domain: SQTIHQWPATLVQPVGSPLSLECTVEGTSNPNLYWYRQAAGRGLQLLFYSVGIGQISSEVPQNLSASRPQDRQFILSSKKLLLSDSGFYLCAWRPGAVTEAFFGQGTRLTVV.

This clone was counted ten times or more. This sequence joins TRBV20-1 and TRBJ2-1, with D unclear. Germline CDR1 DFQATT, CDR2 SNEGSKA (reference sequence). The CDR3 totals 12 residues. V dropped 3 bases and J dropped 7 bases, with 10 bases sitting between them. The CDR3 protein is CSARWQRNEQFF. DNA for the CDR3: TGCAGTGCTAGGTGGCAGAGAAATGAGCAGTTCTTC.

This clone was seen at least ten times. The rearrangement uses TRBV7-8 and TRBJ2-7; 13 positions match TRBD2. From germline, CDR1 is SGHVS and CDR2 FQNEAQ. Trimming took 1 base from V and 9 from J; bases not matched to a gene: 6. The CDR3 sequence is 15 residues long. CDR3 DNA: TGTGCCAGCAGCTTAGGGACTAGCGGGAGTAGGCGGCAGTACTTC. It is translated as CASSLGTSGSRRQYF.

This clone was detected ten times or more. The V gene is TRBV4-2, the J gene TRBJ1-2; D is possibly TRBD1 (5 bases). Trimming stripped 3 bases from V and 8 bases from J, with 25 bases between. Germline V CDR1 and CDR2: LGHNA, YNFKEQ. The length of the CDR3 is 17 residues. The CDR3 spells CASSQFGDGGSFSGYTF. CDR3 DNA: TGTGCCAGCAGCCAGTTTGGTGACGGGGGATCTTTTTCGGGCTACACCTTC.

This clone was detected many times. The chain couples TRBV4-1 to TRBJ2-5, with D hard to call. The CDR3 has 15 amino acids. Trimming took 0 bases from V and 1 from J, leaving 9 bases between them. CDR1 and CDR2 from the germline V gene are MGHRA and YSYEKL. The CDR3 region is CASSQDQDPQETQYF. Written as DNA, the CDR3 is TGCGCCAGCAGCCAAGACCAGGACCCCCAAGAGACCCAGTACTTC.

The CDR3 nucleotides are TGTGCCAGCAGGGGCCGTTGGCCCATGGAGGTTTACAATGAGCAGTTCTTC. Its translation is CASRGRWPMEVYNEQFF. The genes are TRBV11-1 and TRBJ2-1; maybe TRBD2 (5 bases). V shed 6 bases and J shed 4 bases, with 22 bases lying between them. The CDR3 spans 17 residues. Germline loops: CDR1 SGHAT, CDR2 FQDESV (reference sequence).

This clone was counted a few times. The chain links TRBV9 to TRBJ2-7; D is perhaps TRBD2 (5 bases). The V end was cut by 3 bases, the J end by 1 base, with 11 bases between. The CDR3 has 14 amino acids. Looked up from germline, CDR1 is SGDLS and CDR2 is YYNGEE. CDR3 in amino acids: CASSAIGESYEQYF. The CDR3 DNA reads TGTGCCAGCAGCGCTATCGGGGAATCCTACGAGCAGTACTTC. Full variable domain (missing parts from reference TRBV9 and TRBJ2-7): DSGVTQTPKHLITATGQRVTLRCSPRSGDLSVYWYQQSLDQGLQFLIQYYNGEERAKGNILERFSAQQFPDLHSELNLSSLELGDSALYFCASSAIGESYEQYFGPGTRLTVT.

In regard to this clone: A read error may explain this, as a much larger clone is one base away. The chain couples TRBV20-1 to TRBJ1-1; D gene unclear. The CDR3 is 12 residues long. Germline V gene data show CDR1 as DFQATT and CDR2 as SNEGSKA (reference sequence). The CDR3 region is CGASASETEAFF. DNA of the CDR3: TGCGGTGCTAGTGCTTCGGAAACTGAAGCTTTCTTT.

This clone was observed at least ten times. A much larger clone lies a single base off, so this may be a read error. The same CDR3 arises from other DNA sequences in this sample as well. The chain combines TRBV19 with TRBJ2-7, with a possible D match to TRBD1 (6 bases). The CDR3 spans 13 residues. Germline lookup yields CDR1 LNHDA and CDR2 SQIVND (reference sequence). Trimming removed 6 bases at V and 2 bases at J, with 11 bases between. The CDR3 bases are TGTGCCAGTAGCACCACAGGGACCTACGAGCAGTACTTC. It yields the protein CASSTTGTYEQYF. The full variable domain, its missing parts supplied by reference TRBV19 and TRBJ2-7, is DGGITQSPKYLFRKEGQNVTLSCEQNLNHDAMYWYRQDPGQGLRLIYYSQIVNDFQKGDIAEGYSVSREKKESFPLTVTSAQKNPTAFYLCASSTTGTYEQYFGPGTRLTVT.